The following is a T cell receptor (beta chain) sequence with its context. Its target is not known. It was into CD45RA+ naive and CD45RA-negative memory subsets that the CD4+ cells were split. This record comes from a study of shared clonotypes between healthy human individuals. Broader study findings: A reduction in generation probabilities was seen for non-shared clonotypes relative to those shared by all four donors. Rarefaction indicated that sorted-subset sequencing remained incomplete although depth was large.

Per the original data handling: Without quality scores, immunoSEQ junctional reads could not be filtered like full-length reads. TCRdb's table, derived via immunoSEQ multiplex PCR, lists solely in-frame clones and lacks some. That table furnishes V, J and clone size, whereas the DNA furnished D and trimming. The sample records 2 million to 2.5 million clones, approximately 94% being singletons. CDR3 size: 17 residues. With V trimmed by 0 bases and J by 5 bases, 12 bases remained unmatched. The V gene's germline CDR1 is ENHRY and CDR2 SYGVKD. This TCR derives from a man between 18 and 29 years old in good health. Material for sequencing was naive CD4+ T cells sorted from blood. Subset denoted: CD45RA+ positively selected. The chain has TRBV10-3 and TRBJ1-2, with TRBD1 matching over 7 bases. CDR3 protein: CAISESIAWDSGYGYTF. The CDR3 nucleotides read TGTGCCATCAGTGAGTCGATTGCTTGGGACAGCGGATATGGCTACACCTTC.